Following are 17 T cell receptor beta chains from one sample sequenced in a study of T cells in Graves' hyperthyroidism and ophthalmopathy (dated by TCRdb to the late 2010s). Library preparation used multiplex PCR. This sample was sequenced with an Illumina HiSeq 2000. The TCR beta CDR3 regions were amplified from RNA transcripts. The TCR CDR3 was subjected to a first round of RT-PCR using the HTBI primer set and the Qiagen OneStep RT-PCR kit. Starting from the raw public reads, TCRdb applied fastp trimming at Q25, assembled clones with MiXCR and retained in-frame beta chains. Rows matching on CDR3 protein sequence are summarized as one entry with the most common DNA and genes. Counted in this sample were 300,000 to 450,000 distinct CDR3 sequences; approximately 13% of them appeared once. The ten largest clones represent approximately 11% of the sample. The sequencing input was blood. All receptors come from a woman in her sixties with Graves' hyperthyroidism.

The sample holds many counts of this clonotype. The chain employs TRBV6-1 and TRBJ2-7; D is undetermined. This CDR3 is built from 13 residues. Trimming cost V 0 bases and J 4 bases, with 7 bases left between them. Germline lookup yields CDR1 MNHNS and CDR2 SASEGT. CDR3 in DNA: TGTGCCAGCAGTGAAGCGTTGGAGTACGAGCAGTACTTC. Amino acids: CASSEALEYEQYF.

This clonotype was observed at least ten times. The gene calls are TRBV3-1 and TRBJ1-1, with unresolved D. This CDR3 is built from 16 residues. Trimming cost V 4 bases and J 6 bases, with 21 bases left between them. CDR1 LGHDT and CDR2 YNNKEL come from the germline V gene (reference sequence). The CDR3 sequence: CASSLQQRAPISEAFF. The CDR3 bases are TGTGCCAGCAGCCTTCAACAGAGGGCTCCGATCTCTGAAGCTTTCTTT.

This clonotype came up many times. The CDR3 coding sequence is TGCAGTGCCAGGAGGGACAGGGGCTATGGCTACACCTTC. Translated: CSARRDRGYGYTF. The V gene is TRBV20-1, the J gene TRBJ1-2, with 10 nucleotides matching TRBD1. J was trimmed by 4 bases and V by 6 bases; bases with no gene match: 5. CDR3 size: 13 residues. Germline CDR1 reads DFQATT; CDR2 reads SNEGSKA (reference sequence).

This clonotype was seen at least ten times. The V and J genes are TRBV9 and TRBJ2-1; the match to TRBD2 covers 8 bases. After removal of 3 bases from V and 0 bases from J, the junction contained 5 bases not matched to a gene. The CDR3 is 16 residues long. Germline V gene data show CDR1 as SGDLS and CDR2 as YYNGEE. CDR3 amino acids: CASSARLASSYNEQFF. The CDR3 region has the DNA TGTGCCAGCAGCGCCCGACTAGCGAGCTCCTACAATGAGCAGTTCTTC.

This clonotype was observed at least ten times. The chain has TRBV7-8 and TRBJ2-7, with D perhaps assigned TRBD1 or TRBD2 (5 bases each). The CDR3 loop spans 13 amino acids. Deletions cut 5 bases from V and 4 bases from J, with 12 bases between. The germline gives CDR1 SGHVS, CDR2 FQNEAQ. The CDR3 protein is CASSRGSAYEQYF. The DNA of the CDR3 is TGTGCCAGCAGCCGGGGCAGCGCTTACGAGCAGTACTTC.

This clonotype was seen just once. This rearrangement joins TRBV2 to TRBJ2-7; weak D call: TRBD2 (6 bases). The CDR3 loop spans 14 amino acids. Germline V CDR1 and CDR2: SNHLY, FYNNEI. The germline V and J ends were trimmed by 11 bases and 0 bases, with 17 bases remaining between them. In DNA, the CDR3 is TGTGCCGAAGGGCGGGGTCCGAGCTCCTACGAGCAGTACTTC. Translated, it gives CAEGRGPSSYEQYF.

The genes are TRBV7-2 and TRBJ2-5, with D perhaps TRBD1 (6 bases). In germline, CDR1 is SGHTA, CDR2 FQGNSA. The ends were cut back, 5 bases at V and 1 base at J, with 14 bases in the middle. The CDR3 runs to 15 residues. For the CDR3, the DNA is TGTGCCAGCAGCCGGCTCCAGGGGCTCCAAGAGACCCAGTACTTC. It encodes CASSRLQGLQETQYF.

This clonotype was seen at least ten times. J is TRBJ2-3 and V is TRBV2, with 12 bases matching TRBD2. This CDR3 has 12 residues. V was pared by 8 bases and J by 8 bases, with 2 bases of the junction left unmatched. The germline V gene encodes CDR1 SNHLY and CDR2 FYNNEI. CDR3 coding DNA: TGTGCCAGCTCACTAGCGGGGGGTACGCAGTATTTT. It encodes CASSLAGGTQYF.

This clonotype appeared many times. The rearrangement joins TRBV7-9 to TRBJ2-7, with D perhaps matching TRBD2 (6 bases). The germline V gene encodes CDR1 SEHNR and CDR2 FQNEAQ (reference sequence). This CDR3 has 13 residues. Between the trimmed V and J ends, which lost 5 bases and 7 bases, there was a span of 15 bases. DNA for the CDR3: TGTGCCAGCAGCCCCGGGAGTCCCCAAGAGCAGTACTTC. Its translation is CASSPGSPQEQYF.

The chain employs TRBV15 and TRBJ2-7; 10 bases are shared with TRBD1. This CDR3 spans 13 amino acids. Germline loops: CDR1 LNHNV, CDR2 YYDKDF (reference sequence). The V and J ends lost 4 bases and 6 bases, in that order; junction bases with no gene match: 3. CDR3 coding DNA: TGTGCCACCAGCACCCGGGACAGGGGCGAGCAGTACTTC. Protein: CATSTRDRGEQYF.

CDR3 bases: TGTGCCACCAGCCACGGACTAGCAGGGCCGATAGATACGCAGTATTTT. Translating it yields CATSHGLAGPIDTQYF. The chain recombines TRBV24-1 with TRBJ2-3; 8 bases map to TRBD2. J lost 5 bases, V lost 7 bases, and 13 bases had no gene match. The CDR3 consists of 16 residues. Germline-derived CDR1 and CDR2 are KGHDR and SFDVKD.

The rearrangement links TRBV28 to TRBJ2-7, with 10 bases fitting TRBD1. Germline V gene lookup returns CDR1 MDHEN and CDR2 SYDVKM. The junction had 10 bases not matched to a gene; V was cut back by 7 bases and J by 4 bases. CDR3 length equals 15 residues. CDR3 residues: CASTWARTGGYEQYF. Here the CDR3 DNA reads TGTGCCAGCACCTGGGCCCGGACAGGGGGTTACGAGCAGTACTTC.

This chain joins TRBV5-5 and TRBJ1-4, with D perhaps TRBD1 (6 bases). Germline V gene data show CDR1 as SGHKS and CDR2 as YYEKEE (reference sequence). Between the trimmed V and J ends, which lost 4 bases and 5 bases, there was a span of 27 bases. The CDR3 is 19 residues long. The CDR3 reads CASSPQGGFPTGQNEKLFF. The CDR3 DNA reads as TGTGCCAGCAGCCCCCAAGGCGGATTCCCGACAGGACAAAATGAAAAACTGTTTTTT.

This clonotype occurred many times. The rearrangement links TRBV20-1 to TRBJ2-1, with D hard to call. There are 12 residues in the CDR3. The germline CDR1 and CDR2 sequences are DFQATT and SNEGSKA (reference sequence). V was shortened by 0 bases and J by 7 bases, with 7 bases between the two germline ends. For the CDR3, the DNA is TGCAGTGCTAGAGATGTTGGAAATGAGCAGTTCTTC. This sequence encodes CSARDVGNEQFF.

The V call is TRBV20-1, the J call TRBJ2-3, with a tentative D call TRBD1 (6 bases). V shed 0 bases and J shed 6 bases, with 16 bases lying between them. This CDR3 comprises 15 residues. CDR1 is DFQATT, CDR2 SNEGSKA, per germline (reference sequence). The CDR3 loop reads CSARDSRGVGDTQYF. The DNA of the CDR3 is TGCAGTGCTAGAGATTCCAGGGGTGTCGGGGATACGCAGTATTTT.

There are many counts of this clonotype. The chain uses TRBV24-1 and TRBJ1-1; the match to TRBD1 covers 7 bases. This CDR3 has 13 residues. V lost 7 bases, J lost 5 bases, and 6 bases stayed unmatched. Germline CDR1 is KGHDR and CDR2 is SFDVKD. CDR3: CATRSPGGTEAFF. The CDR3 DNA reads as TGTGCCACCAGAAGCCCAGGGGGGACTGAAGCTTTCTTT.

This clonotype came up many times. This chain connects TRBV5-1 to TRBJ2-2; tentatively, D is TRBD1 or TRBD2 (5 bases each). This CDR3 has 16 residues. V gave up 0 bases and J gave up 1 base, with 10 bases separating them. From germline, CDR1 is SGHRS and CDR2 YFSETQ. CDR3 protein: CASSLAGTLNTGELFF. The CDR3 coding sequence is TGCGCCAGCAGCTTGGCCGGGACGTTGAACACCGGGGAGCTGTTTTTT.